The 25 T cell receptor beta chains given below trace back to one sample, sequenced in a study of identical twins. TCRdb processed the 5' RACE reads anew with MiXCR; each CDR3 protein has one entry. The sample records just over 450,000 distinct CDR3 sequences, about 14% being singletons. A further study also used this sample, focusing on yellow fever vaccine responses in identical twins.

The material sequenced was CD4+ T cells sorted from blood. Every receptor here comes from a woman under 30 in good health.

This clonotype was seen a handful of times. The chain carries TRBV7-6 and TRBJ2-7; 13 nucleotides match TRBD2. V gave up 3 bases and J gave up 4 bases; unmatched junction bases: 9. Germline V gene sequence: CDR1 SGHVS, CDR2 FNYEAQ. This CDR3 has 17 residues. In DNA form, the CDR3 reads TGTGCCAGCAGCTTGGGACCGGGACTAGCGGGGATTTACGAGCAGTACTTC. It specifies CASSLGPGLAGIYEQYF.

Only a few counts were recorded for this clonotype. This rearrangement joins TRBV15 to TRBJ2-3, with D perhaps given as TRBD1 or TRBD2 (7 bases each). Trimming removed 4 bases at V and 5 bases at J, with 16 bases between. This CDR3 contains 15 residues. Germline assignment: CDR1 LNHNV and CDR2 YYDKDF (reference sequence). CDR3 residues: CATSTRGGGVDTQYF. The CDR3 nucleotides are TGTGCCACCAGCACCCGGGGAGGGGGCGTAGATACGCAGTATTTT. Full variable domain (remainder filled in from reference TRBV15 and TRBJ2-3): DAMVIQNPRYQVTQFGKPVTLSCSQTLNHNVMYWYQQKSSQAPKLLFHYYDKDFNNEADTPDNFQSRRPNTSFCFLDIRSPGLGDTAMYLCATSTRGGGVDTQYFGPGTRLTVL.

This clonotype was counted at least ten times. CDR3 protein: CASSPQGSEQFF. CDR3 sequence (DNA): TGTGCCAGCAGTCCACAGGGAAGTGAGCAGTTCTTC. The rearrangement joins TRBV12-3 or TRBV12-4 to TRBJ2-1, with D maybe TRBD1 (6 bases). CDR3 length equals 12 residues. Trimming removed 5 bases from V and 9 bases from J, with 11 bases in between.

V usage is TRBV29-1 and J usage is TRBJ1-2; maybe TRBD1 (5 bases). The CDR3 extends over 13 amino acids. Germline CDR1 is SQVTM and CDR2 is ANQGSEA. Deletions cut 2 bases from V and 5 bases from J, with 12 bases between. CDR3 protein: CSVESRVPYGYTF. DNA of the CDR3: TGCAGCGTTGAAAGCAGGGTACCGTATGGCTACACCTTC.

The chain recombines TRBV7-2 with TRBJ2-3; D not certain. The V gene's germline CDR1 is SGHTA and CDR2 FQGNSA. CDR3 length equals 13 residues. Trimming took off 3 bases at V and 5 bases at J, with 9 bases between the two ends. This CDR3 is CASSFRPRDTQYF. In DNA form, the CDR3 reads TGTGCCAGCAGCTTCAGACCCCGAGATACGCAGTATTTT.

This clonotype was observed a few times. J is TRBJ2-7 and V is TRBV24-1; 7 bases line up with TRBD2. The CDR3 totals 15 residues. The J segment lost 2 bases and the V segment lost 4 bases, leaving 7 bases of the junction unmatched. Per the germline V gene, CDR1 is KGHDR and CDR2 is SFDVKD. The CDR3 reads CATSDPAGPPYEQYF. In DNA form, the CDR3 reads TGTGCCACCAGTGACCCAGCGGGACCCCCCTACGAGCAGTACTTC.

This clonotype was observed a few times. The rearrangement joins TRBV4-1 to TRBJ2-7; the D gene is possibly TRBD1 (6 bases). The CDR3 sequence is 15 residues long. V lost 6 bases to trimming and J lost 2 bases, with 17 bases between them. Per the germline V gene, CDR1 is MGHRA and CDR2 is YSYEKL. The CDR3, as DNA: TGCGCCAGCAGGTTAGGCAGGGACATCGCCTACGAGCAGTACTTC. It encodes CASRLGRDIAYEQYF.

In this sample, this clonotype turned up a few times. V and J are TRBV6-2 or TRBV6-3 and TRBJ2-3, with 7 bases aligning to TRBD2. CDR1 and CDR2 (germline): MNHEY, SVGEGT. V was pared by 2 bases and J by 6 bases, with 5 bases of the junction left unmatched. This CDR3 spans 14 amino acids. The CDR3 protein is CASSYGLAADTQYF. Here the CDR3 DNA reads TGTGCCAGCAGTTACGGGCTAGCGGCGGATACGCAGTATTTT.

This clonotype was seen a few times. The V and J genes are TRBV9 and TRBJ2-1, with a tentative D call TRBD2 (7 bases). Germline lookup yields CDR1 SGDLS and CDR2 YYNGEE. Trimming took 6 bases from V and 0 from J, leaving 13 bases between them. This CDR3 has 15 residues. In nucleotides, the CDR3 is TGTGCCAGCACTCCGGGGGGCCGCTCCTACAATGAGCAGTTCTTC. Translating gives CASTPGGRSYNEQFF.

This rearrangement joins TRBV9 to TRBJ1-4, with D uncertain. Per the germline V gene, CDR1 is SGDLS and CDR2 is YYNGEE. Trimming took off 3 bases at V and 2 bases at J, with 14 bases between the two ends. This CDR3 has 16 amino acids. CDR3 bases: TGTGCCAGCAGCGGGGGTTTTGCGGCTACTAATGAAAAACTGTTTTTT. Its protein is CASSGGFAATNEKLFF.

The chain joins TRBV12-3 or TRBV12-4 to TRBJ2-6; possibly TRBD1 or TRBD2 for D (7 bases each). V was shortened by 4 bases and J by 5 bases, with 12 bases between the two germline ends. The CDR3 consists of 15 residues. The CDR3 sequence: CASSSRGGRANVLTF. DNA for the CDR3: TGTGCCAGCAGTTCCAGGGGGGGGAGGGCCAACGTCCTGACTTTC.

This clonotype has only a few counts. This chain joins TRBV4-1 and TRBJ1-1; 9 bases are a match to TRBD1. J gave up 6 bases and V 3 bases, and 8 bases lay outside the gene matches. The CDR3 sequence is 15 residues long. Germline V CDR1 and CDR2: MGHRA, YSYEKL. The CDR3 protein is CASSQRDRAEAEAFF. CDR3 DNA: TGCGCCAGCAGCCAGAGGGACAGGGCGGAGGCTGAAGCTTTCTTT.

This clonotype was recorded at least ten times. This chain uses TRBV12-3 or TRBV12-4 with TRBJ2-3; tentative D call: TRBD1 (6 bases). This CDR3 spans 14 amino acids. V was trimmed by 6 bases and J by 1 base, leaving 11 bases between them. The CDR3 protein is CASSANRGTDTQYF. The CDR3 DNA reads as TGTGCCAGCAGCGCGAACAGGGGCACAGATACGCAGTATTTT.

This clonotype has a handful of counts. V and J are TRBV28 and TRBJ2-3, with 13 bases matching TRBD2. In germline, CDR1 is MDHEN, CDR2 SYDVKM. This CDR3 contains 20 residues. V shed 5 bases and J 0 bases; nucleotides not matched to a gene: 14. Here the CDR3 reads CASSPRLAGGFIRSTDTQYF. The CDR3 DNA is TGTGCCAGCAGTCCCCGACTAGCGGGAGGTTTTATTAGGAGCACAGATACGCAGTATTTT.

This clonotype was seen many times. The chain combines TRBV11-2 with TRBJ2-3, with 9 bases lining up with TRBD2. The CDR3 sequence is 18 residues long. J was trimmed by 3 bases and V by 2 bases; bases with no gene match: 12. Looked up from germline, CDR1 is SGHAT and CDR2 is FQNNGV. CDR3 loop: CASSLRVSGRVGTDTQYF. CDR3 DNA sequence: TGTGCCAGCAGCTTAAGGGTTAGCGGGAGAGTGGGTACAGATACGCAGTATTTT.

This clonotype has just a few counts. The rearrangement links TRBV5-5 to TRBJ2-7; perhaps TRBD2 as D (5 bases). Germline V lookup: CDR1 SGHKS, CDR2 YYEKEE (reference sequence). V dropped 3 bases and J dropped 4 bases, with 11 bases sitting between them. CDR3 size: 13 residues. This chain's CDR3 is CASSSTSLYEQYF. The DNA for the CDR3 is TGTGCCAGCAGCTCTACTAGTCTATACGAGCAGTACTTC.

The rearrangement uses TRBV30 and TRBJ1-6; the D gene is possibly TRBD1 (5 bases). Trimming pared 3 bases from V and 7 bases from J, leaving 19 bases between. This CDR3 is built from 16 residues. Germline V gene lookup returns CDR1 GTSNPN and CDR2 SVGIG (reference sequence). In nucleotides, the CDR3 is TGTGCCTGGAGCCCAACCCCGGGACGAGGAAATTCACCCCTCCACTTT. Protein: CAWSPTPGRGNSPLHF.

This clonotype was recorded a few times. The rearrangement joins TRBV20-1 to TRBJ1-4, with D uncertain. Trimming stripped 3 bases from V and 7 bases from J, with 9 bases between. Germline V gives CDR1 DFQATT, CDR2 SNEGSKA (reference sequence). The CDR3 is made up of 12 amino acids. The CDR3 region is CSARDLGEKLFF. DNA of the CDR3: TGCAGTGCTAGGGACTTAGGTGAAAAACTGTTTTTT.

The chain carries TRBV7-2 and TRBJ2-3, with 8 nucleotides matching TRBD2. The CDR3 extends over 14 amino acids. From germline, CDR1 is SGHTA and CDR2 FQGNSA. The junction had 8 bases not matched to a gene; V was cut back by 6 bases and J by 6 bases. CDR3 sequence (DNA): TGTGCCAGCAGTGGACTAGCTTGGTTGGATACGCAGTATTTT. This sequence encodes CASSGLAWLDTQYF.

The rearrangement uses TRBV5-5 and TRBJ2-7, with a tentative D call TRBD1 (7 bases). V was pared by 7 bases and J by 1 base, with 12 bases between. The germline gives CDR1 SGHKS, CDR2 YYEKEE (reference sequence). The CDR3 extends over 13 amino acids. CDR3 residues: CASGLQGSYEQYF. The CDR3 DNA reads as TGTGCCAGCGGACTACAGGGGTCCTACGAGCAGTACTTC.

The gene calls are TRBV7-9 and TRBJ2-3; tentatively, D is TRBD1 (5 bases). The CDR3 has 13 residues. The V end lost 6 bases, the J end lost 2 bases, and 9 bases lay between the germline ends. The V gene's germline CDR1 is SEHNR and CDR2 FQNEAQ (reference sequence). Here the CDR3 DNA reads TGTGCCAGCAGGAAGGGGTCCACAGATACGCAGTATTTT. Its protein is CASRKGSTDTQYF.

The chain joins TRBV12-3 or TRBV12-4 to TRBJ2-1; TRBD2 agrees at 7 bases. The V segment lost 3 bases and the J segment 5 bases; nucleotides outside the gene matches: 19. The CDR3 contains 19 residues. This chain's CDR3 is CASSFGRGRLTPIHNEQFF. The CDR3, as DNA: TGTGCCAGCAGTTTCGGGCGGGGGAGATTAACACCAATCCACAATGAGCAGTTCTTC.

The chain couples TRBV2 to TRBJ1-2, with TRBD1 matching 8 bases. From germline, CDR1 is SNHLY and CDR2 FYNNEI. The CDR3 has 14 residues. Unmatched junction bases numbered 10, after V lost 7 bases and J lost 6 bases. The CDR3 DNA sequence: TGTGCCAGCATGGATGGCAGGGGGCTAGATGGCTACACCTTC. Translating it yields CASMDGRGLDGYTF.

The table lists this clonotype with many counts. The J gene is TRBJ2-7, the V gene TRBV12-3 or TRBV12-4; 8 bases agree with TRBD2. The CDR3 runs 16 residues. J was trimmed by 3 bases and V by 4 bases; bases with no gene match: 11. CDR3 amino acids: CASSSPVERENYEQYF. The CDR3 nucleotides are TGTGCCAGCAGTTCTCCCGTGGAGCGGGAGAACTACGAGCAGTACTTC.

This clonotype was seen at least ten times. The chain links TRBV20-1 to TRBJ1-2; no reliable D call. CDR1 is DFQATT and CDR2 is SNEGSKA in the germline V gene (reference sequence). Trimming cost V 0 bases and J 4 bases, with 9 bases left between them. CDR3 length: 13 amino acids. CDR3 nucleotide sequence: TGCAGTGCTAGAGATCGGAGTTTCTATGGCTACACCTTC. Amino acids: CSARDRSFYGYTF.